Each of the 10 T cell receptor beta chains below was sequenced from the same sample in a study of low-dose radiotherapy and immunotherapy resistance in tumors. TRAV- and TRBV-specific primers primed first-strand cDNA, covering alpha and beta chains. The authors ran 15 to 20 PCR cycles to amplify TCRs with a constant-region primer and V-primer adapter. MiXCR was run by TCRdb on the reads, yielding one entry per CDR3 protein. This table has approximately 89,000 distinct CDR3 sequences, 18% appearing once. Regarding time point: before trial treatment. The source material was PBMCs, sampled before treatment. The receptors were sampled from a male donor with prostate cancer.

This clonotype was recorded at least ten times. V and J are TRBV9 and TRBJ2-4; D call uncertain. The CDR3 loop spans 16 amino acids. V lost 0 bases and J 0 bases, leaving 10 bases between the germline ends. Germline lookup yields CDR1 SGDLS and CDR2 YYNGEE. The CDR3 here is CASSVGASLAKNIQYF. The CDR3 region has the DNA TGTGCCAGCAGCGTAGGAGCTAGTCTAGCCAAAAACATTCAGTACTTC.

V and J are TRBV3-1 and TRBJ2-1; TRBD2 might be the D (6 bases). The germline gives CDR1 LGHDT, CDR2 YNNKEL (reference sequence). This CDR3 spans 17 amino acids. V lost 0 bases, J lost 0 bases, and 12 bases lay in between. The CDR3 DNA reads TGTGCCAGCAGCCAAGAAGTCCGGGGGAGCTCCTACAATGAGCAGTTCTTC. Its protein product is CASSQEVRGSSYNEQFF.

This clonotype was recorded many times. CDR3 in DNA: TGTGCCAGTCGCAACGGGTCCTCTGGGGCCAACGTCCTGACTTTC. Residues: CASRNGSSGANVLTF. The chain couples TRBV6-2 or TRBV6-3 to TRBJ2-6; D is unresolved. V lost 9 bases to trimming and J lost 0 bases, with 12 bases between them. The CDR3 is 15 amino acids. Germline V gene lookup returns CDR1 MNHEY and CDR2 SVGEGT.

About this clonotype: A far larger clone is only one base removed, so a read error is likely. The CDR3 coding sequence is TGTGCCAGAAGGTTGCCTAGCGGGTCGGGGGAGCAGTACTTC. It encodes CARRLPSGSGEQYF. The V and J genes are TRBV6-5 and TRBJ2-7, with 8 bases aligning to TRBD2. V trimming: 9 bases; J trimming: 7 bases; junction bases outside the gene matches: 14. CDR3 size: 14 residues. The V gene's germline CDR1 is MNHEY and CDR2 SVGAGI.

This clonotype was counted many times. The V call is TRBV4-3, the J call TRBJ2-4, with TRBD2 as a possible D gene (6 bases). The CDR3 has 17 amino acids. Trimming removed 0 bases at V and 1 base at J, with 13 bases between. In germline, CDR1 is LGHNA, CDR2 YSLEER. CDR3 region: CASSQDYRGGAKNIQYF. CDR3 coding DNA: TGCGCCAGCAGCCAAGATTACCGTGGGGGGGCCAAAAACATTCAGTACTTC.

The chain is built from TRBV12-3 or TRBV12-4 and TRBJ2-3; 8 bases match TRBD2. The length of the CDR3 is 15 residues. V trimming: 7 bases; J trimming: 7 bases; junction bases outside the gene matches: 13. Written as DNA, the CDR3 is TGTGCCAGCACCCAACGGGGGGGCGCCACCCATACGCAGTATTTT. Residues: CASTQRGGATHTQYF.

This clonotype came up many times. The rearrangement uses TRBV5-4 and TRBJ2-7; D possibly corresponds to TRBD1 (6 bases). The CDR3 length is 15 residues. The V gene lost 0 bases and the J gene lost 2 bases, with 12 bases spanning the gap. The germline V gene encodes CDR1 SGHNT and CDR2 YYREEE (reference sequence). CDR3 sequence reads: CASSLVARGPYEQYF. Written as DNA, the CDR3 is TGTGCCAGCAGCTTGGTTGCCAGGGGACCCTACGAGCAGTACTTC.

This clonotype has a handful of counts. This rearrangement joins TRBV10-3 to TRBJ2-5, with D uncertain. Germline V CDR1 and CDR2: ENHRY, SYGVKD. The CDR3 has 12 amino acids. Trimming cost V 3 bases and J 4 bases, with 6 bases left between them. CDR3 residues: CAISEAVETQYF. For the CDR3, the DNA is TGTGCCATCAGTGAAGCCGTAGAGACCCAGTACTTC.

This clonotype has ten or more counts. The genes are TRBV7-2 and TRBJ1-5; the D gene is possibly TRBD1 (6 bases). The CDR3 totals 16 residues. In germline, CDR1 is SGHTA, CDR2 FQGNSA. Trimming stripped 5 bases from V and 5 bases from J, with 19 bases between. The CDR3 nucleotides are TGTGCCAGCAGCCCAATGGACAGCCCTCGGGATCAGCCCCAGCATTTT. Its translation is CASSPMDSPRDQPQHF.

This clonotype was counted at least ten times. V usage is TRBV12-3 or TRBV12-4 and J usage is TRBJ2-7, with D maybe TRBD1 (5 bases). This CDR3 spans 13 amino acids. The V gene lost 7 bases and the J gene lost 0 bases, with 10 bases spanning the gap. The CDR3 DNA sequence: TGTGCCAGCACGATGGACACCTCCTACGAGCAGTACTTC. Protein: CASTMDTSYEQYF.